This T cell receptor beta chain derives from a study of T cell therapy after organ transplantation. Study background: A median of 1.92 x 10^8 CMV-specific T cells was infused in 2 to 6 doses. Study findings and constraints: Few nonresponder expansions may reflect low coverage from poor CD8+ yield. Minimal repertoire change after therapy followed marked pretherapy expansions in nonresponders.

There are 11 residues in the CDR3. From germline, CDR1 is GTSNPN and CDR2 SVGIG (reference sequence). Deletions cut 4 bases from V and 6 bases from J, with 9 bases between. Time point: 20-29 weeks after completion of therapy. Patients were solid-organ transplant recipients with drug-resistant or recurrent cytomegalovirus. This clone was seen a handful of times. Antigen specificity is unknown. Method: immunoSEQ multiplex PCR; TCRdb's copy keeps in-frame clones and lacks some. The sample holds about 17,000 clones, roughly 87% seen once. The sample in question was CD8+ T cells from blood, obtained after autologous CMV-specific T cell therapy. The source is a human patient who had received a solid organ transplant and had CMV disease. Some T cells may have originated in the graft donor. V usage is TRBV30 and J usage is TRBJ1-1; no clear D. The CDR3 spells CAWISSAEAFF. In DNA form, the CDR3 reads TGTGCCTGGATAAGTTCGGCTGAAGCTTTCTTT.